The 26 T cell receptor beta chains below come from one sample, sequenced in a study of shared T cell receptors in the human thymus. Profiling relied on immunoSEQ multiplex PCR, and the TCRdb table lists in-frame clones only, not all of them. The data hold some 700,000 clones, with roughly 90% observed a single time. The same sample was also studied in work on human thymus T cells.

Sequencing was done on a sample of thymocytes. These receptors all come from a boy under three years old with a congenital heart defect.

The chain has TRBV5-8 and TRBJ2-5; TRBD1 matches 8 bases. Germline V gene data show CDR1 as SGHTS and CDR2 as YDEGEE. The V and J ends lost 3 bases and 4 bases, in that order; junction bases with no gene match: 14. This CDR3 is 17 amino acids long. The chain's CDR3 is CASSSRTGTHNGETQYF. The CDR3 nucleotides read TGTGCCAGCAGCTCTAGGACAGGGACCCACAATGGAGAGACCCAGTACTTC.

The chain is built from TRBV9 and TRBJ1-5; 10 bases are a match to TRBD1. V was clipped by 3 bases and J by 5 bases; unmatched bases: 5. CDR3 length equals 15 residues. From germline, CDR1 is SGDLS and CDR2 YYNGEE. The chain's CDR3 is CASSAGTGDHQPQHF. In nucleotides, the CDR3 is TGTGCCAGCAGCGCCGGGACAGGGGACCATCAGCCCCAGCATTTT.

The chain recombines TRBV4-2 with TRBJ2-4, with D possibly matching TRBD2 (6 bases). Trimming pared 1 base from V and 1 base from J, leaving 23 bases between. The CDR3 totals 20 residues. Per germline, CDR1 LGHNA and CDR2 YNFKEQ. The CDR3 loop reads CASSQVGVSGQQMAKNIQYF. The CDR3 nucleotides are TGTGCCAGCAGCCAAGTCGGGGTTAGCGGCCAGCAGATGGCCAAAAACATTCAGTACTTC.

The chain couples TRBV5-1 to TRBJ2-1, with D possibly matching TRBD1 (5 bases). Germline V gene sequence: CDR1 SGHRS, CDR2 YFSETQ. This CDR3 spans 12 amino acids. V gave up 4 bases and J gave up 8 bases, with 10 bases separating them. This CDR3 reads CASSPGPDEQFF. Written as DNA, the CDR3 is TGCGCCAGCAGCCCAGGGCCGGATGAGCAGTTCTTC.

The genes are TRBV4-3 and TRBJ2-3, with D possibly matching TRBD1 (6 bases). V lost 1 base and J lost 3, with 8 bases in between. Looked up from germline, CDR1 is LGHNA and CDR2 is YSLEER. The CDR3 spans 14 residues. The CDR3 nucleotides are TGCGCCAGCAGCCAAGGGACAGAGACAGATACGCAGTATTTT. Residues: CASSQGTETDTQYF.

This chain uses TRBV5-1 with TRBJ1-6, with D maybe TRBD1 (6 bases). From germline, CDR1 is SGHRS and CDR2 YFSETQ. The CDR3 has 17 residues. V was clipped by 4 bases and J by 7 bases, with 21 bases between them. The CDR3 here is CASSPEAGAEMNSPLHF. In DNA form, the CDR3 reads TGCGCCAGCAGCCCGGAGGCGGGGGCGGAAATGAATTCACCCCTCCACTTT.

The V call is TRBV11-2, the J call TRBJ2-1; 7 bases match TRBD2. The junction had 3 bases not matched to a gene; V was cut back by 1 base and J by 0 bases. The length of the CDR3 is 16 residues. Germline V gene lookup returns CDR1 SGHAT and CDR2 FQNNGV. The CDR3 coding sequence is TGTGCCAGCAGCTTAGTAGCGGGTAGCTCCTACAATGAGCAGTTCTTC. It is translated as CASSLVAGSSYNEQFF.

The chain couples TRBV6-5 to TRBJ1-2; D call uncertain. This CDR3 contains 13 residues. In germline, CDR1 is MNHEY, CDR2 SVGAGI. Trimming shortened V by 6 bases and J by 1 base, and 9 bases separated the two germline ends. The CDR3 loop reads CASRTRDNYGYTF. As DNA, the CDR3 is TGTGCCAGCAGGACTCGGGATAACTATGGCTACACCTTC.

This chain connects TRBV2 to TRBJ2-7; 7 bases align to TRBD2. Trimming at V came to 4 bases and at J to 2 bases, leaving 5 bases not matched to a gene. CDR1 is SNHLY, CDR2 FYNNEI, per germline. The CDR3 loop spans 14 amino acids. The CDR3: CASSVFGLAYEQYF. CDR3 nucleotide sequence: TGTGCCAGCAGTGTCTTCGGACTAGCCTACGAGCAGTACTTC.

This clone has a single count. The J gene is TRBJ2-5, the V gene TRBV5-1; a possible D gene is TRBD2 (7 bases). Germline V lookup: CDR1 SGHRS, CDR2 YFSETQ. Between the trimmed V and J ends, which lost 7 bases and 2 bases, there was a span of 24 bases. The CDR3 consists of 17 residues. The CDR3 region has the DNA TGCGCCAGCGCGATCCCCAGGGGAGCGGGGAAACAAGAGACCCAGTACTTC. Amino acids: CASAIPRGAGKQETQYF.

The chain links TRBV23-1 to TRBJ1-1; 7 bases line up with TRBD1. TRBV23-1 is assigned to the ORF class and has an uncertain function. V dropped 4 bases and J dropped 5; count of bases not matched to a gene: 13. The CDR3 extends over 16 amino acids. CDR3 nucleotide sequence: TGCGCCAGCAGTCCGCAATGCTTCGACAGGGTGACTGAAGCTTTCTTT. Translation gives CASSPQCFDRVTEAFF.

This clone occurred once. The rearrangement links TRBV27 to TRBJ2-7, with TRBD2 matching 15 bases. CDR3 length: 17 residues. V shed 6 bases, J shed 2 bases, and the junction held 8 bases outside the gene matches. Germline loops: CDR1 MNHEY, CDR2 SMNVEV (reference sequence). The CDR3 reads CASRTGTSGRRAYEQYF. For the CDR3, the DNA is TGTGCCAGCAGGACCGGGACTAGCGGGAGGAGGGCCTACGAGCAGTACTTC.

V usage is TRBV4-1 and J usage is TRBJ2-7, with D maybe TRBD1 (6 bases). CDR1 and CDR2 (germline): MGHRA, YSYEKL. This CDR3 is 14 amino acids long. V shed 2 bases and J shed 3 bases, with 11 bases lying between them. The CDR3 reads CASSQTSDSYEQYF. In nucleotides, the CDR3 is TGCGCCAGCAGCCAAACATCGGACAGCTACGAGCAGTACTTC.

The chain is built from TRBV25-1 and TRBJ1-2, with 7 bases that match TRBD1. Germline V gene lookup returns CDR1 MGHDK and CDR2 SYGVNS. The CDR3 has 12 amino acids. V shed 3 bases and J 6 bases; nucleotides not matched to a gene: 1. DNA for the CDR3: TGTGCCAGCAGTGACAGGGGGAATGGCTACACCTTC. Its protein is CASSDRGNGYTF.

The chain joins TRBV4-2 to TRBJ1-1; 8 bases map to TRBD1. This CDR3 spans 19 amino acids. CDR1 LGHNA and CDR2 YNFKEQ come from the germline V gene. V was clipped by 0 bases and J by 0 bases; unmatched bases: 12. This chain's CDR3 is CASSQEGDRNPEMNTEAFF. The CDR3 region has the DNA TGTGCCAGCAGCCAAGAGGGGGACAGGAACCCTGAGATGAACACTGAAGCTTTCTTT.

This CDR3 is CASIPGTGSTSGANVLTF. As DNA, the CDR3 is TGTGCCAGCATCCCCGGGACAGGCTCGACCTCTGGGGCCAACGTCCTGACTTTC. V is TRBV5-6 and J is TRBJ2-6, with TRBD1 identical over 8 bases. V trimming: 6 bases; J trimming: 0 bases; junction bases outside the gene matches: 11. The germline gives CDR1 SGHDT, CDR2 YYEEEE. The CDR3 runs to 18 residues.

This clone was observed once. The V call is TRBV11-3, the J call TRBJ2-7, with 7 bases aligning to TRBD1. J lost 0 bases, V lost 1 base, and 6 bases had no gene match. This CDR3 is 16 amino acids long. CDR1 SGHNT and CDR2 YENEEA come from the germline V gene. CDR3 sequence (DNA): TGTGCCAGCAGCTTAGTGGGCCAGGGGGTCTCCTACGAGCAGTACTTC. This codes for CASSLVGQGVSYEQYF.

To note about this clone: One junction end does not reproduce the germline sequence, and a read error may be involved. This rearrangement joins TRBV4-3 to TRBJ2-7; D is perhaps TRBD2 (6 bases). Germline loops: CDR1 LGHNA, CDR2 YSLEER. This CDR3 comprises 15 residues. CDR3 in DNA: TGCGCCAGCAACCAAAGTCCGGGGGATGCGGACGAGCAGTACTTC. Translation gives CASNQSPGDADEQYF.

The chain uses TRBV5-1 and TRBJ1-3, with D possibly matching TRBD1 (6 bases). V gave up 2 bases and J gave up 0 bases, with 18 bases separating them. Germline loops: CDR1 SGHRS, CDR2 YFSETQ. The CDR3 loop spans 18 amino acids. CDR3 nucleotides: TGCGCCAGCAGCTTCCCTCATGGACAGCAACTCTCTGGAAACACCATATATTTT. As protein: CASSFPHGQQLSGNTIYF.

The chain links TRBV10-3 to TRBJ1-1, with 11 bases lining up with TRBD1. The junction had 3 bases not matched to a gene; V was cut back by 6 bases and J by 6 bases. Germline V gene lookup returns CDR1 ENHRY and CDR2 SYGVKD. This CDR3 has 13 residues. The CDR3 DNA sequence: TGTGCCATCAGCCGGACAGGGGGCTCTGAAGCTTTCTTT. It yields the protein CAISRTGGSEAFF.

The rearrangement joins TRBV9 to TRBJ2-1; tentatively, D is TRBD2 (6 bases). The CDR3 is made up of 15 amino acids. Trimming stripped 4 bases from V and 0 bases from J, with 11 bases between. Germline V lookup: CDR1 SGDLS, CDR2 YYNGEE. CDR3 in DNA: TGTGCCAGCAGCTGGGGGGTTAGCTCCTACAATGAGCAGTTCTTC. Its translation: CASSWGVSSYNEQFF.

The J gene is TRBJ2-1, the V gene TRBV2, with TRBD2 matching over 12 bases. The trim removed 2 bases at V and 4 bases at J, leaving 3 bases unmatched. This CDR3 region has 16 residues. The germline CDR1 and CDR2 sequences are SNHLY and FYNNEI. The CDR3 coding sequence is TGTGCCAGCAGTGAAAAGGGACTAGCGGGTTACAATGAGCAGTTCTTC. It yields the protein CASSEKGLAGYNEQFF.

This chain connects TRBV5-1 to TRBJ2-2; 9 bases fit TRBD1. CDR1 SGHRS and CDR2 YFSETQ come from the germline V gene. V dropped 0 bases and J dropped 4; count of bases not matched to a gene: 16. The CDR3 length is 20 residues. In DNA, the CDR3 is TGCGCCAGCAGCTTGGCCAAGGACAAACAGGGGGCATCATTCACCGGGGAGCTGTTTTTT. Its translation is CASSLAKDKQGASFTGELFF.

The chain has TRBV5-4 and TRBJ2-3; 7 bases agree with TRBD2. Trimming at V came to 3 bases and at J to 3 bases, leaving 13 bases not matched to a gene. The CDR3 extends over 17 amino acids. From germline, CDR1 is SGHNT and CDR2 YYREEE (reference sequence). In DNA, the CDR3 is TGTGCCAGCAGCTGGGGGGGGGTACGGCAGGCGACAGATACGCAGTATTTT. It codes for CASSWGGVRQATDTQYF.

The J gene is TRBJ2-7, the V gene TRBV2, with 9 bases lining up with TRBD1. Per the germline V gene, CDR1 is SNHLY and CDR2 is FYNNEI. With V trimmed by 6 bases and J by 2 bases, 5 bases remained unmatched. The CDR3 runs to 14 residues. The CDR3 protein is CASRPGQGAYEQYF. The CDR3 DNA sequence: TGTGCCAGCAGGCCGGGACAGGGCGCCTACGAGCAGTACTTC.

The J gene is TRBJ1-1, the V gene TRBV10-1; maybe TRBD1 (6 bases). The germline V gene encodes CDR1 WNHNN and CDR2 SYGVQD (reference sequence). The CDR3 extends over 13 amino acids. V was clipped by 6 bases and J by 6 bases, with 14 bases between them. The CDR3 coding sequence is TGCGCCAGCAGCAAGGGTTGGGGGCCTGAAGCTTTCTTT. The encoded protein is CASSKGWGPEAFF.